These 24 T cell receptor beta chains share one sample of origin, sequenced in a study of T cell clonality in common variable immunodeficiency. Sequenced by immunoSEQ multiplex PCR; TCRdb stores in-frame clones only, minus some. The data show 25,000 to 35,000 clones, none appearing only once, with less than 3.5% held by the ten largest. Broader study findings: Reportedly, TCR beta sequences from common variable immunodeficiency showed fewer deletions and N-nucleotide insertions.

These TCRs' antigens remain unknown. Material for sequencing was peripheral blood mononuclear cells. These receptors all stem from a human donor with common variable immunodeficiency.

This clone was seen at least ten times. The CDR3 end lies 3 residues beyond the end of the read and is filled in from the germline J gene. The rearrangement links TRBV10-1 to TRBJ2-2; the match to TRBD2 covers 7 bases. The CDR3 runs 14 residues. CDR1 and CDR2 from the germline V gene are WNHNN and SYGVQD (reference sequence). V dropped 2 bases and J dropped 4; count of bases not matched to a gene: 1. Incomplete CDR3 DNA: TGCGCCAGCAGTGAGAAGCGGGGCACCGGGGAG. Its protein product is CASSEKRGTGE. The full-length CDR3 reads as CASSEKRGTGELFF.

In this sample, this clone turned up many times. The read terminates 3 residues before the CDR3 end, so the remaining end is supplied by the germline J gene. This chain uses TRBV13 with TRBJ1-1; 7 bases fit TRBD1. Germline CDR1 is PRHDT and CDR2 is FYEKMQ (reference sequence). V gave up 5 bases and J gave up 7 bases; unmatched junction bases: 10. The CDR3 is made up of 14 amino acids. Incomplete CDR3 DNA: TGTGCCAGCAGCCCCAGGGGGTTCTATGGTGAA. Translated, it gives CASSPRGFYGE. The entire CDR3 sequence reads CASSPRGFYGEAFF.

This clone was found a few times. The missing CDR3 end, 3 residues past where the read stops, is filled in from the germline J gene. The rearrangement links TRBV19 to TRBJ2-3, with 13 positions matching TRBD2. CDR3 length: 15 residues. CDR1 is LNHDA, CDR2 SQIVND, per germline (reference sequence). V lost 4 bases to trimming and J lost 3 bases; unmatched junction nucleotides: 1. The part of the CDR3 DNA that was read is TGTGCCAGTAGTACACTAGCGGGAGGGACAGATACG. It codes for CASSTLAGGTDT. The whole CDR3 region reads CASSTLAGGTDTQYF.

This clone was seen more than once but under ten times. The CDR3 is cut off 3 residues early in the read; its end comes from the germline J gene. The chain recombines TRBV2 with TRBJ2-2, with 10 bases fitting TRBD2. The CDR3 is 16 amino acids. V shed 6 bases and J 2 bases; nucleotides not matched to a gene: 6. Per the germline V gene, CDR1 is SNHLY and CDR2 is FYNNEI. The chain's CDR3 is CASRGLAESNTGELFF. The sequenced CDR3 bases are TGTGCCAGCAGAGGACTAGCGGAATCCAACACCGGGGAG.

This clone was recorded at least ten times. The sequence runs out 3 residues before the end of the CDR3; the remainder is reconstructed from the germline J gene. V gene TRBV5-1 combines with J gene TRBJ2-2; a weak D match, TRBD2 (6 bases). CDR1 SGHRS and CDR2 YFSETQ come from the germline V gene. The CDR3 runs 16 residues. The V and J ends lost 1 base and 4 bases respectively, with 14 bases between them. The CDR3 here is CASSLSGGISTGELFF. The sequenced CDR3 bases are TGCGCCAGCAGCTTGTCAGGCGGGATTAGCACCGGGGAG. Looking up the rest from reference TRBV5-1 and TRBJ2-2 gives the full variable domain: KAGVTQTPRYLIKTRGQQVTLSCSPISGHRSVSWYQQTPGQGLQFLFEYFSETQRNKGNFPGRFSGRQFSNSRSEMNVSTLELGDSALYLCASSLSGGISTGELFFGEGSRLTVL.

This clone was counted only a few times. The read ends 3 residues early relative to the CDR3; the germline J gene fills the gap. V usage is TRBV13 and J usage is TRBJ2-3; D is uncertain. This CDR3 has 15 residues. Trimming took 5 bases from V and 2 from J, leaving 14 bases between them. Per germline, CDR1 PRHDT and CDR2 FYEKMQ (reference sequence). The covered CDR3 bases are TGTGCCAGCAGCCCCCGTACAGACAACACAGATACG. Translating it yields CASSPRTDNTDT. The entire CDR3 reads CASSPRTDNTDTQYF.

This clone was seen many times. The read falls 3 residues short of the CDR3 end, and the missing part is taken from the germline J gene. V is TRBV12-3 or TRBV12-4 and J is TRBJ2-5; possibly TRBD1 for D (5 bases). Trimming removed 1 base at V and 2 bases at J, with 8 bases between. This CDR3 has 14 residues. The CDR3 bases that were read are TGTGCCAGCAGTTTAGTGACAGTTCAAGAGACC. It encodes CASSLVTVQET. The whole CDR3 is CASSLVTVQETQYF.

This clone showed up just a few times. The read halts 3 residues ahead of the CDR3 end, with the missing end drawn from the germline J gene. The V call is TRBV19, the J call TRBJ1-6; 7 bases agree with TRBD1. Germline trimming cut 4 bases from V and 10 bases from J; bases unmatched to any gene: 10. The CDR3 is 15 amino acids. Per germline, CDR1 LNHDA and CDR2 SQIVND (reference sequence). CDR3 bases read: TGTGCCAGTAGTAGGGGACAGCAATTCGGCTCACCC. This gives the protein CASSRGQQFGSP. The full CDR3 protein is CASSRGQQFGSPLHF.

This clone was picked up a small number of times. CDR3 protein: CASSELGGQVSYNEQFF. The DNA read from the CDR3 is TGTGCCAGCAGTGAACTGGGTGGACAAGTCTCCTACAATGAG. The rearrangement joins TRBV6-1 to TRBJ2-1; D possibly corresponds to TRBD1 (5 bases). Read data end 3 residues before the CDR3 end; the end is taken from the germline J gene. V shed 2 bases and J shed 0 bases, with 14 bases lying between them. Germline V gives CDR1 MNHNS, CDR2 SASEGT. This CDR3 spans 17 amino acids.

As concerns this clone: The sequenced fragment ends 3 residues before the CDR3 boundary, so the rest is inferred from the germline J gene. V and J are TRBV6-1 and TRBJ1-6; 8 nucleotides line up with TRBD1. The germline CDR1 and CDR2 sequences are MNHNS and SASEGT. V lost 2 bases, J lost 7 bases, and 7 bases stayed unmatched. This CDR3 is 16 amino acids long. The CDR3 DNA, read in part, is TGTGCCAGCAGTGAAAGGAGACAGGGGTTCAATTCACCC. As protein: CASSERRQGFNSP. The entire CDR3 reads CASSERRQGFNSPLHF.

This clone was observed a few times. The CDR3 is cut off 3 residues early in the read; its end comes from the germline J gene. The chain is built from TRBV19 and TRBJ1-1; D is possibly TRBD1 (5 bases). V was pared by 3 bases and J by 2 bases, with 10 bases between. Germline assignment: CDR1 LNHDA and CDR2 SQIVND (reference sequence). The CDR3 is made up of 14 amino acids. Partial CDR3 DNA: TGTGCCAGTAGTATGGACCAGGGCAACACTGAA. It codes for CASSMDQGNTE. The whole CDR3 reads CASSMDQGNTEAFF.

This clone showed up many times. The CDR3 end lies 3 residues beyond the end of the read and is filled in from the germline J gene. The V and J genes are TRBV29-1 and TRBJ1-5, with D hard to call. The V end was cut by 2 bases, the J end by 0 bases, with 5 bases between. The CDR3 covers 13 residues. In germline, CDR1 is SQVTM, CDR2 ANQGSEA. The CDR3 sequence: CSVEISSNQPQHF. The sequenced CDR3 bases are TGCAGCGTTGAAATCTCTAGCAATCAGCCC.

The sample holds many counts of this clone. Coverage ceases 3 residues before the CDR3 finishes, and the germline J gene fills in the end. This rearrangement joins TRBV10-3 to TRBJ1-5; D might be TRBD1 (5 bases). CDR1 and CDR2 from the germline V gene are ENHRY and SYGVKD. There are 16 residues in the CDR3. Trimming took 4 bases from V and 4 from J, leaving 17 bases between them. Incomplete CDR3 DNA: TGTGCCATCAGTGCAGCGAGAGGGGAATTTAATCAGCCC. Translation: CAISAARGEFNQP. The entire CDR3 protein is CAISAARGEFNQPQHF.

This clone has ten or more counts. The read comes to an end 3 residues before the CDR3 does, leaving the germline J gene to fill in the end. The chain combines TRBV20-1 with TRBJ2-3; unclear D gene. The CDR3 contains 14 residues. V was trimmed by 3 bases and J by 3 bases, leaving 13 bases between them. Germline CDR1 reads DFQATT; CDR2 reads SNEGSKA (reference sequence). CDR3 amino acids: CSASPPLHTDTQYF. Partial CDR3 DNA: TGCAGTGCTAGCCCCCCCTTACATACAGATACG.

This clone was recorded at least ten times. The read falls 3 residues short of the CDR3 end, and the missing part is taken from the germline J gene. The chain uses TRBV6-1 and TRBJ1-6; the D gene is possibly TRBD1 (6 bases). Germline loops: CDR1 MNHNS, CDR2 SASEGT. CDR3 length equals 16 residues. V lost 4 bases to trimming and J lost 1 base, with 11 bases between them. The CDR3 loop is CASSVGGASYNSPLHF. The DNA read from the CDR3 is TGTGCCAGCAGTGTTGGGGGGGCTTCCTATAATTCACCC.

In this sample, this clone turned up many times. The CDR3 here is CSGRLLQETQYF. Incomplete CDR3 DNA: TGCAGCGGCAGACTGCTCCAAGAGACC. This chain uses TRBV29-1 with TRBJ2-5; D is ambiguous. The read ends 3 residues shy of where the CDR3 ends; the end is completed using the germline J gene. Germline-derived CDR1 and CDR2 are SQVTM and ANQGSEA. This CDR3 has 12 residues. The V end was cut by 7 bases, the J end by 1 base, with 10 bases between.

At least ten counts were recorded for this clone. The CDR3 end is not reached by the read, which stops 3 residues before it; the germline J gene fills it in. The chain has TRBV7-2 and TRBJ2-7; 11 nucleotides line up with TRBD2. Germline values: CDR1 SGHTA, CDR2 FQGNSA. After removal of 0 bases from V and 4 bases from J, the junction contained 8 bases not matched to a gene. This CDR3 is built from 17 residues. This CDR3 reads CASSLAHSGRAAYEQYF. The sequenced part of the CDR3 DNA is TGTGCCAGCAGCTTAGCACATAGCGGGAGGGCGGCTTACGAG. Supplemented by reference TRBV7-2 and TRBJ2-7, the full variable domain reads GAGVSQSPSNKVTEKGKDVELRCDPISGHTALYWYRQSLGQGLEFLIYFQGNSAPDKSGLPSDRFSAERTGGSVSTLTIQRTQQEDSAVYLCASSLAHSGRAAYEQYFGPGTRLTVT.

This clone has a handful of counts. The read terminates 3 residues before the CDR3 end, so the remaining end is supplied by the germline J gene. This chain connects TRBV2 to TRBJ1-3; 11 nucleotides line up with TRBD1. Germline CDR1 SNHLY, CDR2 FYNNEI. V dropped 6 bases and J dropped 4; count of bases not matched to a gene: 11. The CDR3 consists of 17 residues. CDR3 DNA, as far as it was read: TGTGCCAGCAGCCCGGGACAGGGGGTTTCAGGAGGAAACACC. This sequence encodes CASSPGQGVSGGNT. The CDR3 in its entirety is CASSPGQGVSGGNTIYF.

This clone was recorded a few times. The read falls 3 residues short of the CDR3 end, and the missing part is taken from the germline J gene. The rearrangement joins TRBV5-1 to TRBJ2-1; TRBD2 is a possible D gene (5 bases). Deletions cut 0 bases from V and 4 bases from J, with 14 bases between. The CDR3 loop spans 16 amino acids. Looked up from germline, CDR1 is SGHRS and CDR2 is YFSETQ. The sequenced CDR3 bases are TGCGCCAGCAGCTTGGCCGGGGAGATAGCTTACAATGAG. Amino acid sequence: CASSLAGEIAYNE. The entire CDR3 reads CASSLAGEIAYNEQFF.

As regards this clone: The CDR3 end falls 3 residues outside the read, so it is completed with the germline J gene. The V and J genes are TRBV7-2 and TRBJ1-2; TRBD1 agrees at 9 bases. The J segment lost 5 bases and the V segment lost 0 bases, leaving 10 bases of the junction unmatched. The CDR3 contains 17 residues. Per germline, CDR1 SGHTA and CDR2 FQGNSA. Here the CDR3 reads CASSLAGGQGAEYGYTF. The sequenced part of the CDR3 DNA is TGTGCCAGCAGCTTAGCGGGGGGACAGGGCGCCGAATATGGC. The full variable domain, in which reference TRBV7-2 and TRBJ1-2 provide the parts outside the CDR3, is GAGVSQSPSNKVTEKGKDVELRCDPISGHTALYWYRQSLGQGLEFLIYFQGNSAPDKSGLPSDRFSAERTGGSVSTLTIQRTQQEDSAVYLCASSLAGGQGAEYGYTFGSGTRLTVV.

This clone was picked up a small number of times. The CDR3 end lies 3 residues beyond the end of the read and is filled in from the germline J gene. The rearrangement joins TRBV19 to TRBJ1-1, with D possibly being TRBD1 (6 bases). The CDR3 covers 14 residues. Trimming removed 7 bases from V and 0 bases from J, with 12 bases in between. Germline V gene data show CDR1 as LNHDA and CDR2 as SQIVND (reference sequence). CDR3 DNA, as far as it was read: TGTGCCAGTAAACCCGGACAGCTGAACACTGAA. Amino acid sequence: CASKPGQLNTE. Given in full, the CDR3 is CASKPGQLNTEAFF.

This clone showed up just a few times. The missing CDR3 end, 3 residues past where the read stops, is filled in from the germline J gene. This rearrangement joins TRBV7-6 to TRBJ2-1; perhaps TRBD1 as D (6 bases). This CDR3 is built from 17 residues. V was clipped by 4 bases and J by 3 bases, with 19 bases between them. Germline-derived CDR1 and CDR2 are SGHVS and FNYEAQ. The sequenced part of the CDR3 DNA is TGTGCCAGCAGCTCCAACAGGGACCAAGTGGTCTACAATGAG. Amino acids: CASSSNRDQVVYNE. The whole CDR3 sequence is CASSSNRDQVVYNEQFF. The full variable domain, in which reference TRBV7-6 and TRBJ2-1 provide the parts outside the CDR3, is GAGVSQSPRYKVTKRGQDVALRCDPISGHVSLYWYRQALGQGPEFLTYFNYEAQQDKSGLPNDRFSAERPEGSISTLTIQRTEQRDSAMYRCASSSNRDQVVYNEQFFGPGTRLTVL.

As regards this clone: The read halts 3 residues ahead of the CDR3 end, with the missing end drawn from the germline J gene. V gene TRBV20-1 combines with J gene TRBJ2-1, with 8 bases identical to TRBD2. The CDR3 consists of 16 residues. Germline trimming cut 6 bases from V and 4 bases from J; bases unmatched to any gene: 14. Germline V gene lookup returns CDR1 DFQATT and CDR2 SNEGSKA (reference sequence). The CDR3 loop is CSAKGPTSGKYNEQFF. Incomplete CDR3 DNA: TGCAGTGCGAAAGGGCCCACTAGCGGAAAATACAATGAG.

This clone was observed at least ten times. The read ends 3 residues before the CDR3 terminus; that terminus is restored from the germline J gene. The V call is TRBV29-1, the J call TRBJ2-7, with a tentative D call TRBD1 (5 bases). This CDR3 has 12 amino acids. V lost 4 bases and J lost 0, with 7 bases in between. Germline CDR1 is SQVTM and CDR2 is ANQGSEA. The CDR3 spells CSVGRVSYEQYF. The CDR3 bases that were read are TGCAGCGTTGGCAGGGTCTCCTACGAG.